Shown below are 25 T cell receptor beta chains from a single sample sequenced in a study of cytomegalovirus exposure and HLA in healthy donors. Amplification used 60 Vbeta primers and 13 Jbeta primers. Sequencing was performed with immunoSEQ multiplex PCR; in TCRdb, only in-frame clones are kept and a portion is missing. The table includes some 160,000 clones, approximately 72% detected once. The sample consisted of PBMCs. These receptors were taken from a man aged 35 to 55 in good health and CMV-seronegative.

The chain combines TRBV4-1 with TRBJ2-5; 9 bases agree with TRBD2. CDR3 size: 20 residues. Germline CDR1 MGHRA, CDR2 YSYEKL. With V trimmed by 1 base and J by 4 bases, 19 bases remained unmatched. CDR3 sequence: CASSQGAPRGGGGAVETQYF. The CDR3 bases are TGCGCCAGCAGCCAAGGGGCTCCCCGAGGCGGCGGGGGGGCCGTAGAGACCCAGTACTTC.

This rearrangement joins TRBV10-2 to TRBJ1-2; D unresolved. CDR1 is WSHSY and CDR2 is SAAADI in the germline V gene. The CDR3 extends over 11 amino acids. Trimming took off 6 bases at V and 8 bases at J, with 10 bases between the two ends. Here the CDR3 DNA reads TGCGCCAGCAGGGCACCGTCGGGCTACACCTTC. Protein product: CASRAPSGYTF.

The gene calls are TRBV7-2 and TRBJ2-1; 9 nucleotides line up with TRBD2. The germline V gene has CDR1 SGHTA and CDR2 FQGNSA. V shed 5 bases, J shed 8 bases, and the junction held 10 bases outside the gene matches. The CDR3 has 15 amino acids. CDR3 protein: CASSRTGTSNDEQFF. CDR3 nucleotide sequence: TGTGCCAGCAGCCGCACCGGGACTAGCAACGATGAGCAGTTCTTC. Based on the CDR3 plus reference TRBV7-2 and TRBJ2-1, the full variable domain is GAGVSQSPSNKVTEKGKDVELRCDPISGHTALYWYRQSLGQGLEFLIYFQGNSAPDKSGLPSDRFSAERTGGSVSTLTIQRTQQEDSAVYLCASSRTGTSNDEQFFGPGTRLTVL.

The CDR3 DNA reads as TGCGCCAGCAGCCCTAGACTAGCGGGGGGATACAATGAGCAGTTCTTC. This sequence encodes CASSPRLAGGYNEQFF. The chain uses TRBV5-1 and TRBJ2-1, with 13 bases identical to TRBD2. This CDR3 contains 16 residues. V trimming: 4 bases; J trimming: 4 bases; junction bases outside the gene matches: 5. CDR1 SGHRS and CDR2 YFSETQ come from the germline V gene.

This sequence joins TRBV7-9 and TRBJ2-3; D is perhaps TRBD1 (5 bases). V was trimmed by 5 bases and J by 4 bases, leaving 19 bases between them. Germline V gene data show CDR1 as SEHNR and CDR2 as FQNEAQ (reference sequence). This CDR3 is 16 amino acids long. CDR3 DNA: TGTGCCAGCAGCCCAAAGGGTCCAGGGTCCCCAGATACGCAGTATTTT. Amino acids: CASSPKGPGSPDTQYF. The whole variable domain, filled in from reference TRBV7-9 and TRBJ2-3, reads DTGVSQNPRHKITKRGQNVTFRCDPISEHNRLYWYRQTLGQGPEFLTYFQNEAQLEKSRLLSDRFSAERPKGSFSTLEIQRTEQGDSAMYLCASSPKGPGSPDTQYFGPGTRLTVL.

This chain connects TRBV2 to TRBJ2-7; 10 bases are shared with TRBD1. Losses at the gene ends were 1 base for V and 3 bases for J; bases not matched to a gene: 3. The CDR3 sequence is 15 residues long. Germline CDR1 is SNHLY and CDR2 is FYNNEI. CDR3 sequence reads: CASSEGTGGLYEQYF. The CDR3 nucleotides are TGTGCCAGCAGTGAAGGGACAGGGGGTCTCTACGAGCAGTACTTC.

This clone was counted a few times. The gene calls are TRBV4-2 and TRBJ2-3, with 8 positions matching TRBD2. The length of the CDR3 is 16 residues. V shed 0 bases and J 5 bases; nucleotides not matched to a gene: 7. In germline, CDR1 is LGHNA, CDR2 YNFKEQ. CDR3 nucleotides: TGTGCCAGCAGCCAAGAAGTTAGCGGGGCCAGAGATACGCAGTATTTT. It specifies CASSQEVSGARDTQYF.

V and J are TRBV12-5 and TRBJ1-1; 7 bases line up with TRBD1. J lost 4 bases, V lost 9 bases, and 8 bases had no gene match. Germline CDR1 and CDR2: LGHNT and FRNRAP. The CDR3 loop spans 13 amino acids. The CDR3 sequence: CASRPSGGTEAFF. DNA of the CDR3: TGTGCTAGCAGACCCTCAGGGGGCACTGAAGCTTTCTTT.

In its sample, this clone was seen a few times. The chain employs TRBV5-1 and TRBJ1-1, with a weak D call TRBD1 (6 bases). V lost 0 bases to trimming and J lost 4 bases, with 16 bases between them. From germline, CDR1 is SGHRS and CDR2 YFSETQ. This CDR3 spans 16 amino acids. CDR3 sequence reads: CASSLDGGRGGTEAFF. The CDR3 DNA reads as TGCGCCAGCAGCTTGGATGGGGGTAGGGGGGGCACTGAAGCTTTCTTT.

The chain links TRBV6-1 to TRBJ1-1; D is undetermined. Germline V lookup: CDR1 MNHNS, CDR2 SASEGT. The CDR3 is made up of 13 amino acids. Trimming cost V 1 base and J 5 bases, with 8 bases left between them. In nucleotides, the CDR3 is TGTGCCAGCAGTGAAGGCTCACTGACTGAAGCTTTCTTT. It translates to CASSEGSLTEAFF.

The chain carries TRBV5-6 and TRBJ1-5; D uncertain. V gave up 3 bases and J gave up 6 bases, with 7 bases separating them. The CDR3 runs 12 residues. Germline V gene sequence: CDR1 SGHDT, CDR2 YYEEEE. CDR3 amino acids: CASSSGSQPQHF. As DNA, the CDR3 is TGTGCCAGCAGCTCTGGGAGTCAGCCCCAGCATTTT.

The chain carries TRBV9 and TRBJ2-1; D gene unclear. Trimming removed 0 bases at V and 3 bases at J, with 10 bases between. The germline V gene encodes CDR1 SGDLS and CDR2 YYNGEE. The CDR3 runs 15 residues. The CDR3 DNA reads as TGTGCCAGCAGCGTAGGGAGCGTGGGCTACAATGAGCAGTTCTTC. Translated: CASSVGSVGYNEQFF. The variable domain in full, with the rest retrieved from reference TRBV9 and TRBJ2-1, is DSGVTQTPKHLITATGQRVTLRCSPRSGDLSVYWYQQSLDQGLQFLIQYYNGEERAKGNILERFSAQQFPDLHSELNLSSLELGDSALYFCASSVGSVGYNEQFFGPGTRLTVL.

This clone was found a few times. This chain links TRBV7-9 with TRBJ1-4; tentative D call: TRBD1 (5 bases). CDR3 length: 16 amino acids. From germline, CDR1 is SEHNR and CDR2 FQNEAQ (reference sequence). V lost 2 bases and J lost 3, with 13 bases in between. CDR3 sequence reads: CASSLIWGVPNEKLFF. DNA of the CDR3: TGTGCCAGCAGCTTAATCTGGGGGGTGCCTAATGAAAAACTGTTTTTT.

This clone was seen a handful of times. The chain links TRBV5-1 to TRBJ2-7; TRBD2 matches 11 bases. CDR3 size: 17 residues. After removal of 4 bases from V and 0 bases from J, the junction contained 9 bases not matched to a gene. Germline CDR1 and CDR2: SGHRS and YFSETQ. The CDR3 nucleotides are TGCGCCAGCAGCCCCGGACTAGCGGGCCAAATCTCCTACGAGCAGTACTTC. Protein: CASSPGLAGQISYEQYF.

This chain joins TRBV2 and TRBJ1-5; the D gene is possibly TRBD1 (5 bases). The CDR3 totals 13 residues. V shed 4 bases and J shed 11 bases, with 15 bases lying between them. Germline V gene lookup returns CDR1 SNHLY and CDR2 FYNNEI. CDR3 in DNA: TGTGCCAGCAGTGCAGCTAACGGAGGGGCCCAGCATTTT. It translates to CASSAANGGAQHF.

This chain links TRBV6-1 with TRBJ2-7, with TRBD1 identical over 7 bases. The CDR3 extends over 14 amino acids. The V segment lost 2 bases and the J segment 4 bases; nucleotides outside the gene matches: 5. Looked up from germline, CDR1 is MNHNS and CDR2 is SASEGT. The CDR3 sequence: CASSEMGRGYEQYF. The CDR3, as DNA: TGTGCCAGCAGTGAAATGGGCAGGGGGTACGAGCAGTACTTC.

Only one count was recorded for this clone. The rearrangement joins TRBV25-1 to TRBJ2-3; unclear D gene. CDR1 MGHDK and CDR2 SYGVNS come from the germline V gene. V lost 5 bases and J 1 base, leaving 10 bases between the germline ends. The CDR3 runs 14 residues. CDR3 DNA: TGTGCCAGCAGTTCAAAACGGGGCACAGATACGCAGTATTTT. Translation: CASSSKRGTDTQYF.

This chain joins TRBV20-1 and TRBJ2-3; D not certain. Germline V gene lookup returns CDR1 DFQATT and CDR2 SNEGSKA (reference sequence). The V end lost 3 bases, the J end lost 4 bases, and 5 bases lay between the germline ends. This CDR3 contains 11 residues. CDR3: CSASIADTQYF. For the CDR3, the DNA is TGCAGTGCTAGCATAGCAGATACGCAGTATTTT.

This chain joins TRBV29-1 and TRBJ2-7; 7 positions match TRBD1. Looked up from germline, CDR1 is SQVTM and CDR2 is ANQGSEA. CDR3 length: 11 residues. Trimming at V came to 6 bases and at J to 2 bases, leaving 1 base not matched to a gene. The CDR3: CSVGQTYEQYF. CDR3 DNA: TGCAGCGTGGGACAGACCTACGAGCAGTACTTC.

The genes are TRBV18 and TRBJ2-4, with D tentatively TRBD1 (6 bases). This CDR3 has 17 residues. Trimming pared 0 bases from V and 8 bases from J, leaving 20 bases between. Germline loops: CDR1 KGHSH, CDR2 LQKENI. CDR3 sequence: CASSPPGGARRVDIQYF. The CDR3 DNA sequence: TGTGCCAGCTCACCACCAGGGGGAGCCCGACGGGTTGACATTCAGTACTTC.

The CDR3 loop reads CASSPGVAGVSEQYF. CDR3 bases: TGTGCCAGCAGTCCGGGGGTAGCGGGAGTATCCGAGCAGTACTTC. The chain couples TRBV2 to TRBJ2-7; 9 bases map to TRBD2. The CDR3 consists of 15 residues. The V gene's germline CDR1 is SNHLY and CDR2 FYNNEI. J lost 6 bases, V lost 5 bases, and 11 bases had no gene match.

The sample holds one count of this clone. The V and J genes are TRBV18 and TRBJ1-5; unclear D gene. Deletions cut 6 bases from V and 1 base from J, with 10 bases between. From germline, CDR1 is KGHSH and CDR2 LQKENI. The CDR3 spans 14 residues. The CDR3 region has the DNA TGTGCCAGCTCGAGGGAAGGGAGCAATCAGCCCCAGCATTTT. It yields the protein CASSREGSNQPQHF. Full variable domain (rest looked up from reference TRBV18 and TRBJ1-5): NAGVMQNPRHLVRRRGQEARLRCSPMKGHSHVYWYRQLPEEGLKFMVYLQKENIIDESGMPKERFSAEFPKEGPSILRIQQVVRGDSAAYFCASSREGSNQPQHFGDGTRLSIL.

The chain joins TRBV11-2 to TRBJ2-7; TRBD1 agrees at 7 bases. This CDR3 region has 16 residues. Germline V lookup: CDR1 SGHAT, CDR2 FQNNGV. The V gene end was trimmed by 4 bases and the J gene end by 2 bases; junction bases not matched to a gene: 11. The CDR3: CASSSIRDSFTYEQYF. The CDR3 DNA follows: TGTGCCAGCAGCTCAATCCGGGACAGTTTTACCTACGAGCAGTACTTC.

The V call is TRBV11-2, the J call TRBJ1-2; 10 nucleotides match TRBD1. The CDR3 covers 14 residues. CDR1 and CDR2 from the germline V gene are SGHAT and FQNNGV. Trimming removed 6 bases from V and 3 bases from J; junction bases left unmatched: 4. The CDR3 is CASSPGQGYYGYTF. The CDR3 DNA sequence: TGTGCCAGCAGTCCGGGACAGGGGTACTATGGCTACACCTTC.

The genes are TRBV7-3 and TRBJ2-5, with 7 bases identical to TRBD2. CDR3 length: 15 amino acids. Germline V gene sequence: CDR1 SGHTA, CDR2 FQGTGA. V dropped 5 bases and J dropped 5; count of bases not matched to a gene: 11. This chain's CDR3 is CASSQEAGEMETQYF. The CDR3 DNA reads TGTGCCAGCAGCCAAGAGGCGGGGGAGATGGAGACCCAGTACTTC.